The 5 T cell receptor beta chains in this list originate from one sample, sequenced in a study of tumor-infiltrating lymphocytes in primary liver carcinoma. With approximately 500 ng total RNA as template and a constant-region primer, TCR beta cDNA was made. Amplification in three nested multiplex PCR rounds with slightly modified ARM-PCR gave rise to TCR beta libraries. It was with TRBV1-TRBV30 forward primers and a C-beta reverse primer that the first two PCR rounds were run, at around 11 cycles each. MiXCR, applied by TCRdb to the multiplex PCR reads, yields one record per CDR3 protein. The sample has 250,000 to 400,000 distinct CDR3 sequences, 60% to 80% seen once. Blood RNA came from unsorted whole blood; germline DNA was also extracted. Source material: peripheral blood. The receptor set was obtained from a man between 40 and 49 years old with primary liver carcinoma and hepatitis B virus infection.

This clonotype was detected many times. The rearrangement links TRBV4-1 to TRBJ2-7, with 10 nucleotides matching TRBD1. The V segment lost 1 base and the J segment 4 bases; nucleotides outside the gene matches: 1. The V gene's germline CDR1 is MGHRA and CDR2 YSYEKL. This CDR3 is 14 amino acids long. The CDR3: CASSQAGQGYEQYF. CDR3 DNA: TGCGCCAGCAGCCAAGCGGGACAGGGGTACGAGCAGTACTTC.

CDR3 sequence: CASSLLRQGSGELFF. The DNA for the CDR3 is TGTGCCAGCAGTTTACTCAGACAGGGTTCCGGGGAGCTGTTTTTT. The J gene is TRBJ2-2, the V gene TRBV28; TRBD1 agrees at 7 bases. After removal of 2 bases from V and 6 bases from J, the junction contained 6 bases not matched to a gene. CDR3 length: 15 amino acids. Germline CDR1 reads MDHEN; CDR2 reads SYDVKM.

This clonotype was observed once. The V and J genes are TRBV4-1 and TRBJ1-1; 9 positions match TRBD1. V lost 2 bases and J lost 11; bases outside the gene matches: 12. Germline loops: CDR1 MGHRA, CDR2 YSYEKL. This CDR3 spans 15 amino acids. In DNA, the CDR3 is TGCGCCAGCAGCCAAACATTCACGGGACAGGGCGCGGCTTTCTTT. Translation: CASSQTFTGQGAAFF.

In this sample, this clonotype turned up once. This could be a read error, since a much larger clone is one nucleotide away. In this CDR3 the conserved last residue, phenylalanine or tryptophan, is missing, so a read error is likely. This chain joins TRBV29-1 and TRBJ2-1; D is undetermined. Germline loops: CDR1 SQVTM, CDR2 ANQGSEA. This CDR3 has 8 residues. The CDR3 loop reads CGTNEQFI. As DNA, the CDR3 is TGCGGAACCAATGAGCAGTTCATC.

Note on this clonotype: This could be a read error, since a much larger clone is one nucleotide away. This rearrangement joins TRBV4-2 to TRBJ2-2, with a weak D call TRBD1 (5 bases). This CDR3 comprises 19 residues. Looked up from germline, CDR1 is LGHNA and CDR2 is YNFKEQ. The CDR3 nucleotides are TGTGCCAGCGGCCAAGAAGGGGTAGCAGCAGTACCGAACACCGGGGAGCTGTTTTTT. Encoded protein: CASGQEGVAAVPNTGELFF.